Below are 30 T cell receptor beta chains sequenced from a single sample in a study of T cell responses to AZD1222 COVID-19 vaccine. Repertoires were generated with immunoSEQ multiplex PCR, while TCRdb's copy carries only in-frame clones and drops some. The table includes 130,000 or so clones, approximately 95% detected once. The source material was peripheral blood, sampled on day 0 of MenACWY control vaccination. The receptors derive from an adult in good health.

The chain uses TRBV5-1 and TRBJ1-3; D remains unclear. Germline V gives CDR1 SGHRS, CDR2 YFSETQ. The CDR3 has 16 residues. V was clipped by 5 bases and J by 0 bases, with 15 bases between them. This CDR3 is CASSPPKGNSGNTIYF. The CDR3 nucleotides are TGCGCCAGCAGTCCCCCGAAGGGAAACTCTGGAAACACCATATATTTT. The variable domain in full, completed from reference TRBV5-1 and TRBJ1-3, reads KAGVTQTPRYLIKTRGQQVTLSCSPISGHRSVSWYQQTPGQGLQFLFEYFSETQRNKGNFPGRFSGRQFSNSRSEMNVSTLELGDSALYLCASSPPKGNSGNTIYFGEGSWLTVV.

This chain links TRBV6-5 with TRBJ2-3; D tentatively fits TRBD1 or TRBD2 (6 bases each). Trimming left V 2 bases short and J 0 bases short, with 12 bases between. Germline V gene data show CDR1 as MNHEY and CDR2 as SVGAGI. CDR3 length equals 16 residues. The chain's CDR3 is CASSYAGGRSTDTQYF. CDR3 DNA: TGTGCCAGCAGTTACGCCGGGGGCAGAAGCACAGATACGCAGTATTTT.

This CDR3 reads CASSRDGTNEKLFF. CDR3 coding DNA: TGTGCCAGCAGCCGGGACGGAACTAATGAAAAACTGTTTTTT. The rearrangement uses TRBV7-2 and TRBJ1-4; D might be TRBD1 (5 bases). Germline V CDR1 and CDR2: SGHTA, FQGNSA. This CDR3 is built from 14 residues. V was clipped by 5 bases and J by 1 base, with 8 bases between them. Variable domain in full (rest from reference TRBV7-2 and TRBJ1-4): GAGVSQSPSNKVTEKGKDVELRCDPISGHTALYWYRQSLGQGLEFLIYFQGNSAPDKSGLPSDRFSAERTGGSVSTLTIQRTQQEDSAVYLCASSRDGTNEKLFFGSGTQLSVL.

The rearrangement links TRBV3-1 (or the pseudogene TRBV3-2) to TRBJ2-1, with TRBD2 matching over 7 bases. Germline V lookup: CDR1 LGHDT, CDR2 YNNKEL (reference sequence). This CDR3 comprises 15 residues. The V gene end was trimmed by 2 bases and the J gene end by 8 bases; junction bases not matched to a gene: 9. The CDR3 here is CASSQLVGGIDEQFF. CDR3 nucleotides: TGTGCCAGCAGCCAACTTGTGGGGGGGATCGATGAGCAGTTCTTC.

The rearrangement joins TRBV9 to TRBJ2-1; 9 bases agree with TRBD2. The trim removed 0 bases at V and 8 bases at J, leaving 3 bases unmatched. Germline assignment: CDR1 SGDLS and CDR2 YYNGEE. The CDR3 is 14 amino acids. The CDR3, as DNA: TGTGCCAGCAGCGTAGACGTAGCGGGGGATGAGCAGTTCTTC. Its protein product is CASSVDVAGDEQFF.

The chain employs TRBV13 and TRBJ2-1, with 7 bases identical to TRBD2. V lost 1 base and J lost 11; bases outside the gene matches: 11. CDR3 length: 15 residues. CDR1 and CDR2 (germline): PRHDT, FYEKMQ (reference sequence). The CDR3 DNA sequence: TGTGCCAGCAGCTTAGTAGGTGGACTAGGATACAAGCAGTTCTTC. Protein: CASSLVGGLGYKQFF.

The gene calls are TRBV7-8 and TRBJ1-1, with 9 bases aligning to TRBD1. Germline trimming cut 2 bases from V and 11 bases from J; bases unmatched to any gene: 9. The CDR3 has 14 residues. Germline CDR1 and CDR2: SGHVS and FQNEAQ. The CDR3 region is CASSLPDRGGYAFF. Written as DNA, the CDR3 is TGTGCCAGCAGCTTACCGGACAGGGGAGGGTATGCTTTCTTT. Supplemented by reference TRBV7-8 and TRBJ1-1, the full variable domain reads GAGVSQSPRYKVAKRGQDVALRCDPISGHVSLFWYQQALGQGPEFLTYFQNEAQLDKSGLPSDRFFAERPEGSVSTLKIQRTQQEDSAVYLCASSLPDRGGYAFFGQGTRLTVV.

The chain combines TRBV19 with TRBJ1-1; no clear D gene. CDR3 length: 15 amino acids. Trimming stripped 5 bases from V and 3 bases from J, with 16 bases between. The V gene's germline CDR1 is LNHDA and CDR2 SQIVND (reference sequence). CDR3 coding DNA: TGTGCCAGTAGTCGGTGGGGAGGCGGTGACACTGAAGCTTTCTTT. Its translation: CASSRWGGGDTEAFF.

The rearrangement links TRBV5-1 to TRBJ2-2; 13 bases map to TRBD2. J gave up 8 bases and V 1 base, and 14 bases lay outside the gene matches. CDR1 is SGHRS and CDR2 is YFSETQ in the germline V gene. This CDR3 has 19 residues. The CDR3 DNA reads as TGCGCCAGCAGCTTGTCGACTAGCGGGAGGCCAACGACGTTTGGGGAGCTGTTTTTT. Translated: CASSLSTSGRPTTFGELFF.

This chain joins TRBV15 and TRBJ2-7; TRBD1 aligns across 10 bases. Per germline, CDR1 LNHNV and CDR2 YYDKDF (reference sequence). V shed 3 bases, J shed 1 base, and the junction held 18 bases outside the gene matches. The CDR3 is 20 amino acids. The CDR3 bases are TGTGCCACCAGCAGGAGCCCGGGACAGGGGCGAATCATGACTTCCTACGAGCAGTACTTC. Amino acids: CATSRSPGQGRIMTSYEQYF. Supplemented by reference TRBV15 and TRBJ2-7, the full variable domain reads DAMVIQNPRYQVTQFGKPVTLSCSQTLNHNVMYWYQQKSSQAPKLLFHYYDKDFNNEADTPDNFQSRRPNTSFCFLDIRSPGLGDTAMYLCATSRSPGQGRIMTSYEQYFGPGTRLTVT.

V usage is TRBV4-2 and J usage is TRBJ2-7; D gene ambiguous. The V gene lost 0 bases and the J gene lost 12 bases, with 27 bases spanning the gap. Germline loops: CDR1 LGHNA, CDR2 YNFKEQ. CDR3 size: 17 residues. The CDR3 here is CASSQDQGRNPARRLYF. As DNA, the CDR3 is TGTGCCAGCAGCCAAGATCAAGGACGGAACCCCGCCCGGCGACTGTACTTC.

The CDR3 here is CASSVRTGANTEAFF. The DNA for the CDR3 is TGTGCCAGCAGTGTAAGGACAGGAGCGAACACTGAAGCTTTCTTT. The chain recombines TRBV2 with TRBJ1-1; the match to TRBD1 covers 7 bases. CDR1 and CDR2 (germline): SNHLY, FYNNEI. V lost 4 bases and J lost 1; bases outside the gene matches: 6. The length of the CDR3 is 15 residues.

The chain recombines TRBV4-1 with TRBJ2-7; unclear D gene. CDR1 is MGHRA and CDR2 is YSYEKL in the germline V gene. The length of the CDR3 is 14 residues. The V end was cut by 1 base, the J end by 0 bases, with 7 bases between. The CDR3 is CASSQVHSSYEQYF. The DNA for the CDR3 is TGCGCCAGCAGCCAAGTGCACAGCTCCTACGAGCAGTACTTC.

The V gene is TRBV3-1 (or the pseudogene TRBV3-2), the J gene TRBJ2-1; TRBD2 aligns across 9 bases. Germline CDR1 is LGHDT and CDR2 is YNNKEL (reference sequence). The CDR3 length is 16 residues. The trim removed 0 bases at V and 6 bases at J, leaving 6 bases unmatched. The CDR3 reads CASSQDPAGGFNEQFF. The CDR3 nucleotides are TGTGCCAGCAGCCAAGACCCAGCGGGAGGTTTCAATGAGCAGTTCTTC.

The genes are TRBV4-1 and TRBJ1-1, with D perhaps matching TRBD1 (5 bases). Germline V lookup: CDR1 MGHRA, CDR2 YSYEKL. Trimming took off 3 bases at V and 1 base at J, with 24 bases between the two ends. This CDR3 has 19 amino acids. The DNA for the CDR3 is TGCGCCAGCAGCCAGAGAGCACCCGGACCCGGGGGAGGGAACACTGAAGCTTTCTTT. It yields the protein CASSQRAPGPGGGNTEAFF.

This clone was detected only once. The V gene is TRBV19, the J gene TRBJ1-5; no clear D gene. V was pared by 5 bases and J by 6 bases, with 14 bases between. Germline CDR1 is LNHDA and CDR2 is SQIVND (reference sequence). The CDR3 length is 14 residues. The CDR3 loop reads CASSFPEGSQPQHF. The CDR3 DNA sequence: TGTGCCAGTAGTTTCCCTGAAGGGAGTCAGCCCCAGCATTTT.

The V call is TRBV10-3, the J call TRBJ2-7, with D maybe TRBD1 (6 bases). Per the germline V gene, CDR1 is ENHRY and CDR2 is SYGVKD. This CDR3 spans 14 amino acids. Trimming removed 5 bases at V and 5 bases at J, with 16 bases between. CDR3 sequence (DNA): TGTGCCATCAGTCCAAATCTACAGGGCCACGAGCAGTACTTC. Protein product: CAISPNLQGHEQYF.

The chain recombines TRBV6-2 or TRBV6-3 with TRBJ2-6; D gene unclear. The CDR3 runs 12 residues. V shed 6 bases and J shed 2 bases, with 2 bases lying between them. Per the germline V gene, CDR1 is MNHEY and CDR2 is SVGEGT. The CDR3 is CASSPGANVLTF. The CDR3 DNA reads TGTGCCAGCAGCCCTGGGGCCAACGTCCTGACTTTC.

The V call is TRBV24-1, the J call TRBJ1-1; the D is unclear. The V end was cut by 4 bases, the J end by 10 bases, with 15 bases between. From germline, CDR1 is KGHDR and CDR2 SFDVKD. This CDR3 contains 13 residues. CDR3 protein: CATSERTTIGAFF. The CDR3 DNA reads as TGTGCCACCAGTGAGAGGACGACTATAGGAGCTTTCTTT.

This clone was recorded only once. The chain carries TRBV5-6 and TRBJ2-1; 7 bases are shared with TRBD1. CDR3 size: 13 residues. J was trimmed by 5 bases and V by 5 bases; bases with no gene match: 4. Germline CDR1 is SGHDT and CDR2 is YYEEEE. CDR3: CASRRTGHNEQFF. The CDR3 DNA reads TGTGCCAGCAGGCGGACAGGTCACAATGAGCAGTTCTTC.

This clone occurred once. V usage is TRBV12-3 or TRBV12-4 and J usage is TRBJ2-1; D not certain. The CDR3 is 11 residues long. V was shortened by 3 bases and J by 4 bases, with 1 base between the two germline ends. The CDR3 DNA reads TGTGCCAGCAGTTTTTACAATGAGCAGTTCTTC. Its protein product is CASSFYNEQFF.

J is TRBJ2-1 and V is TRBV2; a possible D gene is TRBD2 (5 bases). With 4 bases removed from V and 6 bases from J, the gap between germline ends came to 16 bases. Germline V CDR1 and CDR2: SNHLY, FYNNEI. The CDR3 spans 15 residues. The CDR3 sequence: CASSGTPGGSNEQFF. As DNA, the CDR3 is TGTGCCAGCAGTGGGACTCCCGGCGGGTCCAATGAGCAGTTCTTC.

The chain combines TRBV2 with TRBJ2-5; D is unresolved. The CDR3 length is 13 residues. Per the germline V gene, CDR1 is SNHLY and CDR2 is FYNNEI. V gave up 4 bases and J gave up 3 bases, with 9 bases separating them. CDR3 loop: CASSARLEETQYF. DNA of the CDR3: TGTGCCAGCAGTGCGAGACTTGAAGAGACCCAGTACTTC.

The V call is TRBV19, the J call TRBJ2-1, with D unclear. The CDR3 sequence is 11 residues long. With 7 bases removed from V and 4 bases from J, the gap between germline ends came to 5 bases. Germline-derived CDR1 and CDR2 are LNHDA and SQIVND (reference sequence). The chain's CDR3 is CASIGYNEQFF. The CDR3 DNA reads as TGTGCCAGTATAGGGTACAATGAGCAGTTCTTC.

The chain uses TRBV5-6 and TRBJ2-1, with D perhaps matching TRBD1 or TRBD2 (5 bases each). Germline V gene lookup returns CDR1 SGHDT and CDR2 YYEEEE. Trimming left V 4 bases short and J 4 bases short, with 9 bases between. This CDR3 has 13 amino acids. The CDR3 protein is CASSRDLYNEQFF. In DNA form, the CDR3 reads TGTGCCAGCAGCCGGGACCTTTACAATGAGCAGTTCTTC. Drawing the rest from reference TRBV5-6 and TRBJ2-1, the complete variable domain is DAGVTQSPTHLIKTRGQQVTLRCSPKSGHDTVSWYQQALGQGPQFIFQYYEEEERQRGNFPDRFSGHQFPNYSSELNVNALLLGDSALYLCASSRDLYNEQFFGPGTRLTVL.

This chain uses TRBV5-6 with TRBJ1-6, with 8 bases that match TRBD1. CDR1 SGHDT and CDR2 YYEEEE come from the germline V gene. V lost 0 bases, J lost 7 bases, and 6 bases stayed unmatched. This CDR3 is 16 amino acids long. The CDR3 DNA reads TGTGCCAGCAGCTTGGTACCCGGACAGGGAAATTCACCCCTCCACTTT. Protein sequence: CASSLVPGQGNSPLHF. Complete variable domain (other parts from reference TRBV5-6 and TRBJ1-6): DAGVTQSPTHLIKTRGQQVTLRCSPKSGHDTVSWYQQALGQGPQFIFQYYEEEERQRGNFPDRFSGHQFPNYSSELNVNALLLGDSALYLCASSLVPGQGNSPLHFGNGTRLTVT.

The chain has TRBV28 and TRBJ1-2; no definite D call. Germline lookup yields CDR1 MDHEN and CDR2 SYDVKM. V gave up 7 bases and J gave up 8 bases, with 14 bases separating them. This CDR3 is 12 amino acids long. This chain's CDR3 is CASNLGRRGYTF. DNA of the CDR3: TGTGCCAGCAATTTGGGCAGGAGGGGCTACACCTTC.

The chain links TRBV5-1 to TRBJ2-5, with D possibly TRBD1 on 6 matching bases. The CDR3 loop spans 14 amino acids. Germline lookup yields CDR1 SGHRS and CDR2 YFSETQ. V lost 7 bases to trimming and J lost 2 bases, with 15 bases between them. Here the CDR3 reads CASSGNGQQETQYF. In DNA, the CDR3 is TGCGCCAGCTCCGGTAATGGACAGCAAGAGACCCAGTACTTC.

The V and J genes are TRBV6-5 and TRBJ2-7; the match to TRBD1 covers 11 bases. The CDR3 contains 14 residues. The J segment lost 2 bases and the V segment lost 6 bases, leaving 3 bases of the junction unmatched. Germline V gives CDR1 MNHEY, CDR2 SVGAGI. CDR3 nucleotide sequence: TGTGCCAGCAGAGGGACAGGGGGAGCCTACGAGCAGTACTTC. Protein: CASRGTGGAYEQYF.

This sequence joins TRBV2 and TRBJ1-5; D is unclear. This CDR3 region has 14 residues. V was shortened by 5 bases and J by 3 bases, with 11 bases between the two germline ends. The germline V gene encodes CDR1 SNHLY and CDR2 FYNNEI. CDR3 in amino acids: CASSTGRNNQPQHF. The CDR3 DNA follows: TGTGCCAGCAGTACTGGACGAAACAATCAGCCCCAGCATTTT.